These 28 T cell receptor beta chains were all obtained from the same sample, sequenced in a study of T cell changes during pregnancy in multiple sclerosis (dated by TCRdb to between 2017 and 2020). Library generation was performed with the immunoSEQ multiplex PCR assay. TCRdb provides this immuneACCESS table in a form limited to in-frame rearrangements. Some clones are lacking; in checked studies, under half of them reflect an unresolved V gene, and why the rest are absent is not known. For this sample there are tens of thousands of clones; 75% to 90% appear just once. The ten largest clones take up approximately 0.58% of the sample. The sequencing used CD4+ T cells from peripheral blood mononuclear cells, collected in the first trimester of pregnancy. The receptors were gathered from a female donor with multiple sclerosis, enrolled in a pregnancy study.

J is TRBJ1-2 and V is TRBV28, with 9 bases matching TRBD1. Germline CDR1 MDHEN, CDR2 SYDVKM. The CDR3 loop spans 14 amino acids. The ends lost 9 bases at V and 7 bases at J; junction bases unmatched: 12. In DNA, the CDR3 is TGTGCCAGTACAACCGGGACAGGGTGGGGTGGCTACACCTTC. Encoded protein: CASTTGTGWGGYTF.

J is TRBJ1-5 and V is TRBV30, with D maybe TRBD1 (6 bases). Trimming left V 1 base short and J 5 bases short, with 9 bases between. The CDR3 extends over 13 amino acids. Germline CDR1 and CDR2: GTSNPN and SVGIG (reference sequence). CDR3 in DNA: TGTGCCTGGAGTGCGGGGGGCTATCAGCCCCAGCATTTT. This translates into CAWSAGGYQPQHF.

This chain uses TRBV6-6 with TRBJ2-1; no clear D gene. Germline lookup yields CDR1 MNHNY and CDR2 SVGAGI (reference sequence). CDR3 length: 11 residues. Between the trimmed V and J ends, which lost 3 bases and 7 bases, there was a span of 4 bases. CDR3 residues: CASSYSNEQFF. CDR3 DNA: TGTGCCAGCAGTTATTCAAATGAGCAGTTCTTC.

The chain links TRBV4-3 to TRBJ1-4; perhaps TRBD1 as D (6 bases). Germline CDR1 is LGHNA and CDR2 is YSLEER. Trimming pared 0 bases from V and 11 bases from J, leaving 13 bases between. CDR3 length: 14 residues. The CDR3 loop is CASSQDRAGVKLFF. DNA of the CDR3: TGCGCCAGCAGCCAAGATCGCGCAGGGGTGAAACTGTTTTTT.

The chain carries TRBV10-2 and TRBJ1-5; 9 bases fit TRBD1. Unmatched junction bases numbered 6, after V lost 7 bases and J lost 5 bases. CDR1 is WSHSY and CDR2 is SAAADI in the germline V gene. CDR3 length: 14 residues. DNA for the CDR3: TGCGCCAGCACGGGTGGGACAGGGTATCAGCCCCAGCATTTT. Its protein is CASTGGTGYQPQHF.

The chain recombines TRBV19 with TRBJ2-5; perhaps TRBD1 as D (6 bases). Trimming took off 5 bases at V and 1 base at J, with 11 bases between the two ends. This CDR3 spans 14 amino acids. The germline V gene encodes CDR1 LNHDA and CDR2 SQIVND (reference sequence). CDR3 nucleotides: TGTGCCAGTAGTTCCACAGGGTCCCAAGAGACCCAGTACTTC. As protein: CASSSTGSQETQYF.

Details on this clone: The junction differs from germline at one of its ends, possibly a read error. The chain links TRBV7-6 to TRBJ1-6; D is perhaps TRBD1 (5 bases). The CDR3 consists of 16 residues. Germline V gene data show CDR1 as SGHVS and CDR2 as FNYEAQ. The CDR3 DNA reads TGTGCCAACAGCTTAGTAGACAGCTCCTATAATTCACCCCTCCACTTT. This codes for CANSLVDSSYNSPLHF.

The CDR3 is CASSERGGARDEQYF. The DNA of the CDR3 is TGTGCCAGCAGCGAGAGAGGGGGGGCGAGGGACGAGCAGTACTTC. The V call is TRBV7-3, the J call TRBJ2-7; the D gene is possibly TRBD2 (7 bases). The CDR3 loop spans 15 amino acids. V gave up 5 bases and J gave up 5 bases, with 19 bases separating them. In germline, CDR1 is SGHTA, CDR2 FQGTGA.

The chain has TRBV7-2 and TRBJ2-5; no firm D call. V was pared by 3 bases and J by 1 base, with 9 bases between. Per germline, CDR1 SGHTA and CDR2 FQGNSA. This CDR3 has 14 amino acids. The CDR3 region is CASSFFRVQETQYF. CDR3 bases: TGTGCCAGCAGCTTTTTTCGGGTCCAAGAGACCCAGTACTTC.

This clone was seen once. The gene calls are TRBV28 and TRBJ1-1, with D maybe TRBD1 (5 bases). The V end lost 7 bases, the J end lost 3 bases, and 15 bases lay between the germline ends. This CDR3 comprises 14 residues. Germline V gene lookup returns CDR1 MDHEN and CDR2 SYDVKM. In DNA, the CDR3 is TGTGCCAGCACCCTTAGCACAGGTTACACTGAAGCTTTCTTT. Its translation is CASTLSTGYTEAFF.

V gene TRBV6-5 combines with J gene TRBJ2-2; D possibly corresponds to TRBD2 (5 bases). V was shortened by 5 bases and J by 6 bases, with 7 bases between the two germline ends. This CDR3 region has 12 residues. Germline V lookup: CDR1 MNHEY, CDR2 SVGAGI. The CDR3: CASSTRPGELFF. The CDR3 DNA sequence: TGTGCCAGCAGTACTAGACCCGGGGAGCTGTTTTTT.

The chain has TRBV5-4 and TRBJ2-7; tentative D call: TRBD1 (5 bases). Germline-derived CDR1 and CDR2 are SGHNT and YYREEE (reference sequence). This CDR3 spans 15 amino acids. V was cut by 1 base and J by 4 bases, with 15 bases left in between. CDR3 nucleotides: TGTGCCAGCAGCTTGAGGTCCCAGGGTTCGTACGAGCAGTACTTC. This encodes CASSLRSQGSYEQYF.

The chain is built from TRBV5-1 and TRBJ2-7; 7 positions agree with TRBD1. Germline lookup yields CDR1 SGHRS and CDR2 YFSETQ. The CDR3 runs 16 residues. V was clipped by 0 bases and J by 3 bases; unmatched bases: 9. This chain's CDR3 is CASSLDLTGRNYEQYF. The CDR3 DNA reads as TGCGCCAGCAGCTTGGACCTGACAGGGCGAAACTACGAGCAGTACTTC.

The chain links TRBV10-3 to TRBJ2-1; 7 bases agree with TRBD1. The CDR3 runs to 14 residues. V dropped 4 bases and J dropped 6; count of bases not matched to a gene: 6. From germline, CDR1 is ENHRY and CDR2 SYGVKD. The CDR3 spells CAISGDRDSNEQFF. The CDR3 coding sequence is TGTGCCATCAGTGGGGACCGGGACAGCAATGAGCAGTTCTTC.

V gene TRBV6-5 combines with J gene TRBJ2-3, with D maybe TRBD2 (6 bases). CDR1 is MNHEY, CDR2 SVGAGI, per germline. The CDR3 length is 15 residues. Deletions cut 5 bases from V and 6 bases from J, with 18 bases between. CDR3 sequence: CASSPRRLEADTQYF. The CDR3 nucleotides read TGTGCCAGCAGTCCTCGCAGACTAGAGGCGGATACGCAGTATTTT.

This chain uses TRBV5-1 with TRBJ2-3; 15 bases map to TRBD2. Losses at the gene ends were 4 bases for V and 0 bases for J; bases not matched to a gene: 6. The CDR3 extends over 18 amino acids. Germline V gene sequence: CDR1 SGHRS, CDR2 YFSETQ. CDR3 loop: CASSPGTSGRLSTDTQYF. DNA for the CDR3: TGCGCCAGCAGCCCCGGGACTAGCGGGAGGCTTAGCACAGATACGCAGTATTTT. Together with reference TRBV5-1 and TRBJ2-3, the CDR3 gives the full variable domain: KAGVTQTPRYLIKTRGQQVTLSCSPISGHRSVSWYQQTPGQGLQFLFEYFSETQRNKGNFPGRFSGRQFSNSRSEMNVSTLELGDSALYLCASSPGTSGRLSTDTQYFGPGTRLTVL.

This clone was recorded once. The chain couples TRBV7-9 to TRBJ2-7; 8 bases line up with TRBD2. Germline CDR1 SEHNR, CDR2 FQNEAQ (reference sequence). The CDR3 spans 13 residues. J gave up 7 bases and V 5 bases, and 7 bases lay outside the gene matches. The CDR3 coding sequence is TGTGCCAGCAGCGACCGGGGGGGTACGGAGCAGTACTTC. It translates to CASSDRGGTEQYF.

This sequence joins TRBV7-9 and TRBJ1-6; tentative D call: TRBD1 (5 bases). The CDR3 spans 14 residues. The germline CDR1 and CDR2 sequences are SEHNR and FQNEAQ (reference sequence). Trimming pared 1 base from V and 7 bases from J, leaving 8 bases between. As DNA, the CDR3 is TGTGCCAGCAGCTTAGGACAGAAAAATTCACCCCTCCACTTT. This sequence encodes CASSLGQKNSPLHF.

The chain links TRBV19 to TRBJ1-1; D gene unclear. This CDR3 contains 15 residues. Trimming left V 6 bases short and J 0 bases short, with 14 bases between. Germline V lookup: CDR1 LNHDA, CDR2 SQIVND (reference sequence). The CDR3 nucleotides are TGTGCCAGTAGACCTACGACCGGGATGAACACTGAAGCTTTCTTT. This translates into CASRPTTGMNTEAFF. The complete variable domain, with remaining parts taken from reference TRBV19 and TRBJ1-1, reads DGGITQSPKYLFRKEGQNVTLSCEQNLNHDAMYWYRQDPGQGLRLIYYSQIVNDFQKGDIAEGYSVSREKKESFPLTVTSAQKNPTAFYLCASRPTTGMNTEAFFGQGTRLTVV.

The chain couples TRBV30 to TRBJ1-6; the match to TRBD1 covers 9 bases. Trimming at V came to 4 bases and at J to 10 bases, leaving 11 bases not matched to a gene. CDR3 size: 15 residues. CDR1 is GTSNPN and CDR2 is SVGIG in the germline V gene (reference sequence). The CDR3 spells CAWMTGGIVESPLHF. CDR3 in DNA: TGTGCCTGGATGACAGGGGGAATTGTAGAATCACCCCTCCACTTT.

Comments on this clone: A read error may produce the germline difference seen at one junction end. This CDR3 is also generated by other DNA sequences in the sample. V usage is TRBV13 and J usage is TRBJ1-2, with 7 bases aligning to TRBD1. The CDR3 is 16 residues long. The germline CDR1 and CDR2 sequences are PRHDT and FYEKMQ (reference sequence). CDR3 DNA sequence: TGTGCCAGCAGCTCTATACGACAGGGTTCTGCTGCTGGCTACACCTTT. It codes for CASSSIRQGSAAGYTF.

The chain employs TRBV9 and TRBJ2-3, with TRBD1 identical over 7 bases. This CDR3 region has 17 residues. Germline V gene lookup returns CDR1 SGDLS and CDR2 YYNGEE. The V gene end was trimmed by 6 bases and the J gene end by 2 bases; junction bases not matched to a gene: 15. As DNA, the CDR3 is TGTGCCAGCATCCAAAGTAGGGACAGAGGACTCACAGATACGCAGTATTTT. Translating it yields CASIQSRDRGLTDTQYF.

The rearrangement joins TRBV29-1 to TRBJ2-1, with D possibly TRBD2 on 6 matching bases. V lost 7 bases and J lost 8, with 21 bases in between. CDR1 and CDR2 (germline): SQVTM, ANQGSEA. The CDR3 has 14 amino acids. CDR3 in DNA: TGCAGCGCTGGAGAGAGACTAGTTGTCCATGAGCAGTTCTTC. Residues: CSAGERLVVHEQFF.

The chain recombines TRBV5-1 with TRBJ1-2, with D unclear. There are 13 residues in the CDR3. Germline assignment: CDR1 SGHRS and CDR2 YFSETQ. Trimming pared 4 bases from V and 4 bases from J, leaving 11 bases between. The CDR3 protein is CASSGLQSYGYTF. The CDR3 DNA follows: TGCGCCAGCAGCGGATTACAGAGCTATGGCTACACCTTC.

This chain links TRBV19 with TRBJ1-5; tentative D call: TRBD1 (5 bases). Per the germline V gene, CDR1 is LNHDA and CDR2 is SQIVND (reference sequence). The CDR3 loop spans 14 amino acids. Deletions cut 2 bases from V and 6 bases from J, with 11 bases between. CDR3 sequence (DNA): TGTGCCAGTAGTATATCTGGGGGAGGTCAGCCCCAGCATTTT. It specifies CASSISGGGQPQHF.

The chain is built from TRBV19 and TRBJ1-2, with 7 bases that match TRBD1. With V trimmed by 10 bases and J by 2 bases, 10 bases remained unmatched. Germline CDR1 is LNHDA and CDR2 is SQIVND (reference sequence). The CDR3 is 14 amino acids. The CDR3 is CAIKGPGQNYGYTF. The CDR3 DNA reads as TGTGCCATTAAGGGCCCGGGACAGAACTATGGCTACACCTTC.

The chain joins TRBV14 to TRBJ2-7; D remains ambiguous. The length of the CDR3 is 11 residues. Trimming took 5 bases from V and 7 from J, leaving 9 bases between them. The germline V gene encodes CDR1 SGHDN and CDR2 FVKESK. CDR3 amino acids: CASSYAGEQYF. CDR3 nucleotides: TGTGCCAGCAGCTATGCCGGGGAGCAGTACTTC.

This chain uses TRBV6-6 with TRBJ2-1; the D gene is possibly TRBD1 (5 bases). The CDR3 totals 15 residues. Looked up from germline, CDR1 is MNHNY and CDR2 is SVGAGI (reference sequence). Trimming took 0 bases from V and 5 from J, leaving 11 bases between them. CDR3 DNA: TGTGCCAGCAGTTACTCCCAGGGCCCCCACAATGAGCAGTTCTTC. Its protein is CASSYSQGPHNEQFF.